Detailed here is one T cell receptor (beta chain). There are 16 residues in the CDR3. Germline loops: CDR1 SGHTA, CDR2 FQGNSA. The V end was cut by 2 bases, the J end by 0 bases, with 11 bases between. Sequencing used immunoSEQ multiplex PCR; TCRdb keeps in-frame clones, though not all of them. The profile shows about 200,000 clones, 84% of them singletons. This entry belongs to a study of blood T cell repertoires in COVID-19. The TCR comes from a human donor in a cohort sampled during active COVID-19. The chain employs TRBV7-2 and TRBJ1-5; D perhaps matches TRBD1 (5 bases). The sample consisted of peripheral blood. CDR3 region: CASSLSATVSNQPQHF. DNA for the CDR3: TGTGCCAGCAGCTTATCGGCGACAGTTAGCAATCAGCCCCAGCATTTT.